A single sample is the source of the 20 T cell receptor beta chains below, sequenced in a study of beta chain features in type 1 diabetes. General study results and limits: In all four CD4+ subsets, TCRB CDR3 length was significantly, moderately reduced in type 1 diabetes.

The antigens these receptors bind are not known. Expressed TCRB transcripts got sequenced, as all isolated RNA was reverse transcribed. The data were produced by immunoSEQ multiplex PCR, yet TCRdb's version contains in-frame clones alone and is incomplete. The data hold approximately 260,000 clones, with about 23% observed a single time. Material for sequencing was naive CD4+ T cells from blood. These receptors originate from a woman aged 30 to 39 with type 1 diabetes.

V is TRBV7-2 and J is TRBJ2-7; 8 positions agree with TRBD1. The CDR3 has 15 residues. V shed 4 bases and J 1 base; nucleotides not matched to a gene: 6. The germline V gene encodes CDR1 SGHTA and CDR2 FQGNSA. The DNA of the CDR3 is TGTGCCAGCAGCTCACCCGGGACAGGATCCTACGAGCAGTACTTC. Translating gives CASSSPGTGSYEQYF.

J is TRBJ2-7 and V is TRBV28; TRBD1 matches 8 bases. V was pared by 5 bases and J by 1 base, with 4 bases of the junction left unmatched. This CDR3 spans 14 amino acids. The germline V gene has CDR1 MDHEN and CDR2 SYDVKM. This CDR3 is CASSVGTGSYEQYF. CDR3 coding DNA: TGTGCCAGCAGTGTCGGGACAGGTTCCTACGAGCAGTACTTC.

CDR3 bases: TGTGCCAGCAGCTGGGGGCGACCGAACACTGAAGCTTTCTTT. Its protein product is CASSWGRPNTEAFF. The V and J genes are TRBV13 and TRBJ1-1, with D perhaps matching TRBD1 (6 bases). CDR3 size: 14 residues. V was trimmed by 4 bases and J by 1 base, leaving 10 bases between them. CDR1 PRHDT and CDR2 FYEKMQ come from the germline V gene (reference sequence). The whole variable domain, remainder taken from reference TRBV13 and TRBJ1-1, is AAGVIQSPRHLIKEKRETATLKCYPIPRHDTVYWYQQGPGQDPQFLISFYEKMQSDKGSIPDRFSAQQFSDYHSELNMSSLELGDSALYFCASSWGRPNTEAFFGQGTRLTVV.

The sample holds a few counts of this clone. The chain carries TRBV21-1 and TRBJ2-7; whether TRBD1, the table's D call, matches the DNA was not checked. TRBV21-1 has pseudogene status. The CDR3 runs to 13 residues. CDR3 region: CASSPRQVYEQYF. The CDR3 region has the DNA TGTGCCAGCAGCCCTCGACAGGTCTACGAGCAGTACTTC.

The CDR3 loop is CASSPTWETQYF. The CDR3 DNA reads TGTGCCAGCAGCCCCACATGGGAGACCCAGTACTTC. The chain carries TRBV7-6 and TRBJ2-5, with D hard to call. CDR1 is SGHVS and CDR2 is FNYEAQ in the germline V gene. Trimming took off 5 bases at V and 5 bases at J, with 9 bases between the two ends. The CDR3 has 12 amino acids. The variable domain in full, completed from reference TRBV7-6 and TRBJ2-5, reads GAGVSQSPRYKVTKRGQDVALRCDPISGHVSLYWYRQALGQGPEFLTYFNYEAQQDKSGLPNDRFSAERPEGSISTLTIQRTEQRDSAMYRCASSPTWETQYFGPGTRLLVL.

This clone turned up a few times. The CDR3 DNA reads TGTGCCAGCAGTTTAGATGAAGACACTGGCTACACCTTC. As protein: CASSLDEDTGYTF. This chain connects TRBV28 to TRBJ1-2; D not certain. Between the trimmed V and J ends, which lost 2 bases and 7 bases, there was a span of 11 bases. This CDR3 is 13 amino acids long. CDR1 MDHEN and CDR2 SYDVKM come from the germline V gene.

This rearrangement joins TRBV19 to TRBJ2-7; 8 nucleotides line up with TRBD1. The CDR3 has 15 residues. Unmatched junction bases numbered 9, after V lost 4 bases and J lost 4 bases. Per germline, CDR1 LNHDA and CDR2 SQIVND (reference sequence). CDR3 nucleotide sequence: TGTGCCAGTAGTACGACTGACAGGGGTCTGTACGAGCAGTACTTC. This gives the protein CASSTTDRGLYEQYF.

The V and J genes are TRBV7-9 and TRBJ2-7; TRBD2 matches at 7 bases. The CDR3 runs 15 residues. The germline gives CDR1 SEHNR, CDR2 FQNEAQ (reference sequence). V lost 3 bases and J lost 0; bases outside the gene matches: 5. In DNA form, the CDR3 reads TGTGCCAGCAGCTTCAGCGGGGACCTCTCCTACGAGCAGTACTTC. Its translation is CASSFSGDLSYEQYF.

This clone occurred a few times. This rearrangement joins TRBV7-9 to TRBJ2-7; TRBD2 matches 14 bases. Germline CDR1 SEHNR, CDR2 FQNEAQ (reference sequence). V trimming: 6 bases; J trimming: 3 bases; junction bases outside the gene matches: 4. There are 15 residues in the CDR3. The CDR3 loop reads CASSYGTSGSYEQYF. In nucleotides, the CDR3 is TGTGCCAGCAGTTACGGGACTAGCGGGAGCTACGAGCAGTACTTC. Filled out from reference TRBV7-9 and TRBJ2-7, the complete variable domain reads DTGVSQNPRHKITKRGQNVTFRCDPISEHNRLYWYRQTLGQGPEFLTYFQNEAQLEKSRLLSDRFSAERPKGSFSTLEIQRTEQGDSAMYLCASSYGTSGSYEQYFGPGTRLTVT.

V usage is TRBV5-1 and J usage is TRBJ2-7; 7 bases map to TRBD2. J lost 5 bases, V lost 2 bases, and 7 bases had no gene match. Looked up from germline, CDR1 is SGHRS and CDR2 is YFSETQ. The CDR3 runs to 14 residues. CDR3: CASSLAGPVDEQYF. The CDR3 nucleotides read TGCGCCAGCAGCTTAGCGGGACCGGTGGACGAGCAGTACTTC. The full variable domain, with the rest looked up from reference TRBV5-1 and TRBJ2-7, is KAGVTQTPRYLIKTRGQQVTLSCSPISGHRSVSWYQQTPGQGLQFLFEYFSETQRNKGNFPGRFSGRQFSNSRSEMNVSTLELGDSALYLCASSLAGPVDEQYFGPGTRLTVT.

The chain carries TRBV18 and TRBJ2-1, with D maybe TRBD2 (5 bases). The CDR3 runs 17 residues. Trimming cost V 6 bases and J 7 bases, with 25 bases left between them. Germline loops: CDR1 KGHSH, CDR2 LQKENI. The CDR3 loop is CASSSRLTGSPGNEQFF. Written as DNA, the CDR3 is TGTGCCAGCTCGTCACGTCTGACGGGATCCCCGGGGAATGAGCAGTTCTTC.

The chain couples TRBV25-1 to TRBJ1-4; tentatively, D is TRBD1 (5 bases). This CDR3 has 13 residues. Germline-derived CDR1 and CDR2 are MGHDK and SYGVNS. The ends were cut back, 1 base at V and 8 bases at J, with 8 bases in the middle. CDR3 loop: CASSEFKGEKLFF. The CDR3 DNA reads TGTGCCAGCAGTGAATTTAAGGGGGAAAAACTGTTTTTT.

In its sample, this clone was seen a few times. This chain links TRBV5-4 with TRBJ2-1, with 7 bases aligning to TRBD1. The germline V gene encodes CDR1 SGHNT and CDR2 YYREEE (reference sequence). There are 16 residues in the CDR3. V lost 4 bases and J lost 6; bases outside the gene matches: 13. CDR3 protein: CASSRQGGSRINEQFF. The DNA for the CDR3 is TGTGCCAGCAGCCGACAGGGTGGAAGTCGGATCAATGAGCAGTTCTTC.

The rearrangement joins TRBV7-9 to TRBJ2-7, with D hard to call. This CDR3 spans 16 amino acids. Germline values: CDR1 SEHNR, CDR2 FQNEAQ (reference sequence). V lost 1 base and J 2 bases, leaving 15 bases between the germline ends. CDR3 nucleotide sequence: TGTGCCAGCAGCTTAGGTTCGCGACTCGCTACCTACGAGCAGTACTTC. It translates to CASSLGSRLATYEQYF.

In its sample, this clone was seen a few times. This chain joins TRBV29-1 and TRBJ2-1; TRBD1 might be the D (5 bases). Germline V gives CDR1 SQVTM, CDR2 ANQGSEA. The V end was cut by 6 bases, the J end by 5 bases, with 14 bases between. The CDR3 length is 13 residues. CDR3 coding DNA: TGCAGCGTGCTACGGACACTCGACAATGAGCAGTTCTTC. Translation: CSVLRTLDNEQFF.

This clone was seen only a few times. The genes are TRBV18 and TRBJ1-1; D not resolved. This CDR3 has 12 amino acids. The V end lost 0 bases, the J end lost 6 bases, and 5 bases lay between the germline ends. Per germline, CDR1 KGHSH and CDR2 LQKENI. Written as DNA, the CDR3 is TGTGCCAGCTCACCACCCTTCGCTGAAGCTTTCTTT. Its protein is CASSPPFAEAFF.

The V call is TRBV7-9, the J call TRBJ2-3; 8 bases line up with TRBD2. CDR3 length: 15 amino acids. J was trimmed by 0 bases and V by 5 bases; bases with no gene match: 4. Germline CDR1 SEHNR, CDR2 FQNEAQ (reference sequence). In DNA, the CDR3 is TGTGCCAGCAGCCTTAGCGGGATTAGCACAGATACGCAGTATTTT. It translates to CASSLSGISTDTQYF.

This sequence joins TRBV27 and TRBJ2-5; a weak D match, TRBD2 (6 bases). Germline lookup yields CDR1 MNHEY and CDR2 SMNVEV (reference sequence). V was cut by 2 bases and J by 7 bases, with 23 bases left in between. The CDR3 consists of 17 residues. DNA of the CDR3: TGTGCCAGCAGTTTAAGCGGGCCCAGGCTTGGGGGAGGGACCCAGTACTTC. As protein: CASSLSGPRLGGGTQYF.

V gene TRBV5-1 combines with J gene TRBJ1-2; tentatively, D is TRBD1 (6 bases). Germline CDR1 reads SGHRS; CDR2 reads YFSETQ. V was trimmed by 0 bases and J by 8 bases, leaving 14 bases between them. This CDR3 is 14 amino acids long. DNA for the CDR3: TGCGCCAGCAGCTTGGATCCAGGGGCGGGCGGCTACACCTTC. Protein product: CASSLDPGAGGYTF. Combining the CDR3 with reference TRBV5-1 and TRBJ1-2 gives the whole variable domain KAGVTQTPRYLIKTRGQQVTLSCSPISGHRSVSWYQQTPGQGLQFLFEYFSETQRNKGNFPGRFSGRQFSNSRSEMNVSTLELGDSALYLCASSLDPGAGGYTFGSGTRLTVV.

This clone came up once. The chain is built from TRBV5-1 and TRBJ2-1; 9 bases align to TRBD2. Germline V CDR1 and CDR2: SGHRS, YFSETQ. V dropped 3 bases and J dropped 8; count of bases not matched to a gene: 15. CDR3 length: 17 amino acids. CDR3 DNA sequence: TGCGCCAGCAGCTCATCCGGGACTAGCAGTAGTGTCGATGAGCAGTTCTTC. Protein product: CASSSSGTSSSVDEQFF.